This entry lists 26 T cell receptor beta chains sequenced from one sample in a study of T cell responses to AZD1222 COVID-19 vaccine. TCRdb keeps only in-frame clones here, not all; method: immunoSEQ multiplex PCR. Of some 130,000 clones listed, 89% were seen once; the top ten hold roughly 6.3%. Specimen: peripheral blood, collected on day 0 of AZD1222 vaccination. Source of these receptors: an adult in good health.

The V call is TRBV5-6, the J call TRBJ2-7; D is perhaps TRBD1 or TRBD2 (5 bases each). This CDR3 region has 14 residues. Between the trimmed V and J ends, which lost 0 bases and 5 bases, there was a span of 12 bases. CDR1 SGHDT and CDR2 YYEEEE come from the germline V gene. The CDR3 reads CASSLGQGVDEQYF. The CDR3 DNA follows: TGTGCCAGCAGCTTGGGGCAGGGAGTAGACGAGCAGTACTTC.

The J gene is TRBJ1-4, the V gene TRBV18; D is undetermined. V shed 6 bases and J shed 5 bases, with 19 bases lying between them. The CDR3 is 16 residues long. Germline loops: CDR1 KGHSH, CDR2 LQKENI. The CDR3 region has the DNA TGTGCCAGCTCTGGAGTATCCGGCAGCCGAAATGAAAAACTGTTTTTT. This codes for CASSGVSGSRNEKLFF.

V and J are TRBV3-1 (or the pseudogene TRBV3-2) and TRBJ1-5, with D maybe TRBD1 (6 bases). Germline assignment: CDR1 LGHDT and CDR2 YNNKEL (reference sequence). This CDR3 is built from 15 residues. V lost 0 bases, J lost 6 bases, and 12 bases lay in between. Written as DNA, the CDR3 is TGTGCCAGCAGCCAAGATATAATCAGGGGTCAGCCCCAGCATTTT. It is translated as CASSQDIIRGQPQHF.

CDR3 region: CASTPDRAPPMNTEAFF. CDR3 coding DNA: TGTGCCAGCACCCCGGACAGGGCCCCACCTATGAACACTGAAGCTTTCTTT. The rearrangement uses TRBV21-1 and TRBJ1-1; TRBD1, the table's D call, lacks a check against the DNA. TRBV21-1 is given as a pseudogene. The CDR3 has 17 amino acids.

The chain carries TRBV9 and TRBJ2-5, with TRBD2 matching over 12 bases. CDR3 length: 16 residues. Per germline, CDR1 SGDLS and CDR2 YYNGEE. V lost 1 base, J lost 5 bases, and 6 bases stayed unmatched. This CDR3 reads CASSVILAGGRETQYF. The CDR3 region has the DNA TGTGCCAGCAGCGTAATCCTAGCGGGGGGGCGGGAGACCCAGTACTTC.

The chain recombines TRBV10-3 with TRBJ1-4; 8 nucleotides agree with TRBD1. Germline V CDR1 and CDR2: ENHRY, SYGVKD. The V and J ends lost 3 bases and 5 bases, in that order; junction bases with no gene match: 5. This CDR3 region has 15 residues. As DNA, the CDR3 is TGTGCCATCAGTGACCCCACAGGGGGGAATGAAAAACTGTTTTTT. As protein: CAISDPTGGNEKLFF.

The rearrangement uses TRBV12-5 and TRBJ2-3, with a weak D call TRBD2 (5 bases). CDR3 length equals 16 residues. The V gene lost 4 bases and the J gene lost 0 bases, with 14 bases spanning the gap. CDR1 and CDR2 (germline): LGHNT, FRNRAP. CDR3 sequence (DNA): TGTGCTAGTGGTTCGGGATTAGCCTCTAGCACAGATACGCAGTATTTT. Encoded protein: CASGSGLASSTDTQYF.

The V and J genes are TRBV28 and TRBJ2-3; a weak D match, TRBD2 (5 bases). CDR1 is MDHEN, CDR2 SYDVKM, per germline. The V gene lost 9 bases and the J gene lost 0 bases, with 10 bases spanning the gap. This CDR3 is built from 13 residues. The CDR3 DNA sequence: TGTGCCAGTCGGCCGGGGAGCACAGATACGCAGTATTTT. It codes for CASRPGSTDTQYF.

In DNA, the CDR3 is TGTGCCAGCAGTCCGACTAGCGGGGGTCGGGGCGACAAAAACATTCAGTACTTC. Amino acid sequence: CASSPTSGGRGDKNIQYF. The chain is built from TRBV6-6 and TRBJ2-4; 12 positions agree with TRBD2. Germline values: CDR1 MNHNY, CDR2 SVGAGI (reference sequence). The CDR3 length is 18 residues. Trimming removed 5 bases from V and 3 bases from J; junction bases left unmatched: 11.

The chain combines TRBV14 with TRBJ2-2; 7 bases match TRBD1. Germline V gives CDR1 SGHDN, CDR2 FVKESK. Unmatched junction bases numbered 4, after V lost 1 base and J lost 8 bases. The length of the CDR3 is 14 residues. The CDR3 coding sequence is TGTGCCAGCAGCCAAGGGACAGGTGGTGGGGAGCTGTTTTTT. It specifies CASSQGTGGGELFF.

The genes are TRBV10-3 and TRBJ1-5, with D possibly matching TRBD1 (5 bases). V was cut by 10 bases and J by 4 bases, with 14 bases left in between. This CDR3 is built from 13 residues. Germline CDR1 reads ENHRY; CDR2 reads SYGVKD. The CDR3 DNA is TGTGCCAGCCAGGGAGGGCTTAATCAGCCCCAGCATTTT. This encodes CASQGGLNQPQHF.

J is TRBJ2-1 and V is TRBV6-2 or TRBV6-3, with D hard to call. Looked up from germline, CDR1 is MNHEY and CDR2 is SVGEGT. CDR3 length: 12 amino acids. Trimming took 2 bases from V and 9 from J, leaving 8 bases between them. For the CDR3, the DNA is TGTGCCAGCAGTTACGGGGATACTGAGCAGTTCTTC. Its translation: CASSYGDTEQFF.

The chain employs TRBV7-9 and TRBJ2-1; possible D gene TRBD2, 6 bases. V dropped 5 bases and J dropped 1 base, with 15 bases sitting between them. Germline V CDR1 and CDR2: SEHNR, FQNEAQ (reference sequence). The CDR3 loop spans 16 amino acids. CDR3 DNA: TGTGCCAGCAGCGGCCCCCGGGGGTCGTCCTACAATGAGCAGTTCTTC. It yields the protein CASSGPRGSSYNEQFF.

V and J are TRBV4-2 and TRBJ1-1; D is undetermined. Germline CDR1 is LGHNA and CDR2 is YNFKEQ. This CDR3 spans 14 amino acids. Trimming removed 1 base at V and 4 bases at J, with 10 bases between. CDR3 nucleotides: TGTGCCAGCAGCCAAGGAGGGTCGTCCACTGAAGCTTTCTTT. Protein: CASSQGGSSTEAFF.

The chain couples TRBV5-1 to TRBJ2-5; weak D call: TRBD1 (6 bases). Trimming pared 2 bases from V and 0 bases from J, leaving 8 bases between. CDR1 SGHRS and CDR2 YFSETQ come from the germline V gene. CDR3 length: 14 amino acids. The CDR3 here is CASSFQGNQETQYF. The CDR3, as DNA: TGCGCCAGCAGCTTCCAGGGGAACCAAGAGACCCAGTACTTC. Supplemented by reference TRBV5-1 and TRBJ2-5, the full variable domain reads KAGVTQTPRYLIKTRGQQVTLSCSPISGHRSVSWYQQTPGQGLQFLFEYFSETQRNKGNFPGRFSGRQFSNSRSEMNVSTLELGDSALYLCASSFQGNQETQYFGPGTRLLVL.

The chain recombines TRBV11-3 with TRBJ1-6; D not certain. The V gene lost 0 bases and the J gene lost 8 bases, with 5 bases spanning the gap. The germline V gene has CDR1 SGHNT and CDR2 YENEEA. The CDR3 length is 13 residues. CDR3: CASSLEWDSPLHF. The CDR3 bases are TGTGCCAGCAGCTTAGAGTGGGATTCACCCCTCCACTTT.

This chain links TRBV27 with TRBJ1-3; D unresolved. This CDR3 region has 15 residues. Germline loops: CDR1 MNHEY, CDR2 SMNVEV (reference sequence). Trimming took 5 bases from V and 1 from J, leaving 12 bases between them. This CDR3 reads CASSKDYRSGNTIYF. CDR3 sequence (DNA): TGTGCCAGCAGTAAAGATTATCGGTCTGGAAACACCATATATTTT.

The rearrangement uses TRBV5-1 and TRBJ2-2; TRBD1 matches 8 bases. The CDR3 has 17 amino acids. Germline V lookup: CDR1 SGHRS, CDR2 YFSETQ. V shed 7 bases and J 4 bases; nucleotides not matched to a gene: 15. The CDR3 protein is CASRDSSAGGGTGELFF. The CDR3 bases are TGCGCCAGCCGGGATTCATCTGCAGGGGGCGGCACCGGGGAGCTGTTTTTT.

This clone came up a few times. The CDR3 loop reads CASSQDSVRAFF. Here the CDR3 DNA reads TGTGCCAGCAGCCAAGATAGTGTGAGGGCTTTCTTT. The chain is built from TRBV7-3 and TRBJ1-1, with D hard to call. Germline V gene data show CDR1 as SGHTA and CDR2 as FQGTGA. The V gene lost 5 bases and the J gene lost 11 bases, with 15 bases spanning the gap. The CDR3 is 12 residues long.

This clone was recorded once. The rearrangement links TRBV10-3 to TRBJ2-3; 8 nucleotides align to TRBD1. The V gene's germline CDR1 is ENHRY and CDR2 SYGVKD. This CDR3 spans 14 amino acids. With V trimmed by 2 bases and J by 4 bases, 2 bases remained unmatched. The CDR3 DNA reads as TGTGCCATCAGTGAGAACAGGGGGGCAGATACGCAGTATTTT. Its translation is CAISENRGADTQYF.

The chain employs TRBV3-1 (or the pseudogene TRBV3-2) and TRBJ2-7, with 8 bases fitting TRBD1. Germline CDR1 and CDR2: LGHDT and YNNKEL (reference sequence). With V trimmed by 2 bases and J by 3 bases, 12 bases remained unmatched. The CDR3 sequence is 17 residues long. In DNA form, the CDR3 reads TGTGCCAGCAGCCAATTGATTAAGGGACAGGCGGTCTACGAGCAGTACTTC. It is translated as CASSQLIKGQAVYEQYF.

The chain uses TRBV2 and TRBJ1-6; 8 nucleotides agree with TRBD1. This CDR3 is 15 amino acids long. With V trimmed by 4 bases and J by 9 bases, 8 bases remained unmatched. Per germline, CDR1 SNHLY and CDR2 FYNNEI. CDR3 sequence (DNA): TGTGCCAGCAGTGGAACAGGGGGTATGGGTTCACCCCTCCACTTT. This codes for CASSGTGGMGSPLHF.

This chain connects TRBV12-3 or TRBV12-4 to TRBJ1-5, with D hard to call. The CDR3 is 13 amino acids. V gave up 5 bases and J gave up 5 bases, with 10 bases separating them. Here the CDR3 DNA reads TGTGCCAGCAGTCGTCAGTGGGATCAGCCCCAGCATTTT. It encodes CASSRQWDQPQHF.

The chain combines TRBV29-1 with TRBJ1-1, with TRBD1 matching 10 bases. Germline CDR1 SQVTM, CDR2 ANQGSEA. Trimming took 4 bases from V and 0 from J; bases not matched to a gene: 5. The length of the CDR3 is 15 residues. The CDR3: CSVAPGQGMNTEAFF. For the CDR3, the DNA is TGCAGCGTTGCGCCGGGACAGGGGATGAACACTGAAGCTTTCTTT. Variable domain in full (rest from reference TRBV29-1 and TRBJ1-1): SAVISQKPSRDICQRGTSLTIQCQVDSQVTMMFWYRQQPGQSLTLIATANQGSEATYESGFVIDKFPISRPNLTFSTLTVSNMSPEDSSIYLCSVAPGQGMNTEAFFGQGTRLTVV.

The chain joins TRBV5-6 to TRBJ2-5; 8 bases map to TRBD2. Germline trimming cut 2 bases from V and 4 bases from J; bases unmatched to any gene: 1. Per germline, CDR1 SGHDT and CDR2 YYEEEE. This CDR3 comprises 13 residues. The CDR3 coding sequence is TGTGCCAGCAGCTTCGGACTAGCAGAGACCCAGTACTTC. It translates to CASSFGLAETQYF.

This clone occurred once. The chain uses TRBV4-2 and TRBJ2-3, with 10 nucleotides matching TRBD1. The CDR3 contains 16 residues. Per the germline V gene, CDR1 is LGHNA and CDR2 is YNFKEQ. With V trimmed by 0 bases and J by 5 bases, 5 bases remained unmatched. The CDR3 bases are TGTGCCAGCAGCCAAGAAGACAGGGGGCGAGGAGATACGCAGTATTTT. Its protein product is CASSQEDRGRGDTQYF.